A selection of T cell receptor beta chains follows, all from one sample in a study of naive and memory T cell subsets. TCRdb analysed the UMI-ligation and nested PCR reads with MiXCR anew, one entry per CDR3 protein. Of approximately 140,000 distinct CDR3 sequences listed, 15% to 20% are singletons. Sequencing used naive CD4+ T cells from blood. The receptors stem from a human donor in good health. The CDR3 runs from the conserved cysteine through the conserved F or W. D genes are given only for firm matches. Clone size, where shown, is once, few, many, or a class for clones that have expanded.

DNA: TGTGCCAGCAGTCCCCCCGCCCCTAGCGGAGTCACAGATACGCAGTATTTT
CDR3: CASSPPAPSGVTDTQYF
size: few
J: TRBJ2-3
D: TRBD2
V: TRBV28

DNA: TGTGCCAGCAGCCACACTGTTACAGGGTCCGAGCAGTACTTC
CDR3: CASSHTVTGSEQYF
size: few
J: TRBJ2-7
D: NA
V: TRBV12-3/TRBV12-4

DNA: TGCAGTGTACCCGGGGGACGCCGCCTTAACTATGGCTACACCTTC
CDR3: CSVPGGRRLNYGYTF
size: few
J: TRBJ1-2
D: NA
V: TRBV20-1

DNA: TGTGCCAGCAGTTTAGGAGCCCACCCCGGCGGGTCAACCTACGAGCAGTACTTC
CDR3: CASSLGAHPGGSTYEQYF
size: few
J: TRBJ2-7
D: NA
V: TRBV27

DNA: TGCAGCGTGCAGGGTCAGCGGGATTCACCCCTCCACTTT
CDR3: CSVQGQRDSPLHF
size: NA
J: TRBJ1-6
D: NA
V: TRBV29-1

DNA: TGTGCCAGCAAGGGGGGAGCCCTATACAATGAGCAGTTCTTC
CDR3: CASKGGALYNEQFF
size: NA
J: TRBJ2-1
D: NA
V: TRBV7-2

DNA: TGTGCCAGCAGCCCATCTTCGGGACATTCCTACAATGAGCAGTTCTTC
CDR3: CASSPSSGHSYNEQFF
size: few
J: TRBJ2-1
D: NA
V: TRBV11-2

DNA: TGTGCCAGCAGGTTTACAGGGAGGAACGAGCAGTACTTC
CDR3: CASRFTGRNEQYF
size: NA
J: TRBJ2-7
D: NA
V: TRBV6-1

DNA: TGCAGCGTTGAGGGCGGGACTAGCGGGTACAATGAGCAGTTCTTC
CDR3: CSVEGGTSGYNEQFF
size: few
J: TRBJ2-1
D: TRBD2
V: TRBV29-1

DNA: TGCAGCGTTCAAAGCTCCTACAATGAGCAGTTCTTC
CDR3: CSVQSSYNEQFF
size: NA
J: TRBJ2-1
D: NA
V: TRBV29-1

DNA: TGTGCCAGCAGCTTGCGTCCGGGCGGAAACCTCTACAATGAGCAGTTCTTC
CDR3: CASSLRPGGNLYNEQFF
size: few
J: TRBJ2-1
D: NA
V: TRBV5-4

DNA: TGCAGTGCTAGGGGGGACAGAGACCATTATGGCTACACCTTC
CDR3: CSARGDRDHYGYTF
size: NA
J: TRBJ1-2
D: TRBD1
V: TRBV20-1

DNA: TGTGCCAGCACCACCCAACGCGGGGAGCTGTTTTTT
CDR3: CASTTQRGELFF
size: few
J: TRBJ2-2
D: NA
V: TRBV6-2/TRBV6-3

DNA: TGTGCCTGGAGTTATGGACAGGGTGGGAGGGAGCAGTACTTC
CDR3: CAWSYGQGGREQYF
size: few
J: TRBJ2-7
D: TRBD1
V: TRBV30

DNA: TGTGCCAGCAGCAAAGGGGGACAGGGTGGACAGCCCCAGCATTTT
CDR3: CASSKGGQGGQPQHF
size: few
J: TRBJ1-5
D: NA
V: TRBV21-1

DNA: TGCGCCAGCAGCGAACTAGCGGGGCCCGGGGATACGCAGTATTTT
CDR3: CASSELAGPGDTQYF
size: NA
J: TRBJ2-3
D: TRBD2
V: TRBV4-1

DNA: TGCAGTGCATCCGCGGGAGGGTACGAGCAGTACTTC
CDR3: CSASAGGYEQYF
size: NA
J: TRBJ2-7
D: TRBD2
V: TRBV20-1

DNA: TGTGCCAGCAGTAGGGTAGGACTAGCAGATTACAATGAGCAGTTCTTC
CDR3: CASSRVGLADYNEQFF
size: few
J: TRBJ2-1
D: TRBD2
V: TRBV6-2/TRBV6-3